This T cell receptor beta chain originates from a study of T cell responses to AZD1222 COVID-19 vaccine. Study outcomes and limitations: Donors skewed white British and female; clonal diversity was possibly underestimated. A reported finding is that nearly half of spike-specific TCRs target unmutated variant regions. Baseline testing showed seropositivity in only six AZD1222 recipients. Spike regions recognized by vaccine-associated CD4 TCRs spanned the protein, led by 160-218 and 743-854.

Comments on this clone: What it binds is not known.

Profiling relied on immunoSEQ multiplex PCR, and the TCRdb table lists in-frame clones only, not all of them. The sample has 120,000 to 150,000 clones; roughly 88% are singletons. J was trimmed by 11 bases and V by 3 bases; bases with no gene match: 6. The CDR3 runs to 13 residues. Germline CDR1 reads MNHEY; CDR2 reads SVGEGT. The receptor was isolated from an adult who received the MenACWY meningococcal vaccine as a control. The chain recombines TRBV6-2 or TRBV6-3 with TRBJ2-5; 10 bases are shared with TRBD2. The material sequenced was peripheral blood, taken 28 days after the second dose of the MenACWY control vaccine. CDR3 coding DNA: TGTGCCAGCAGTTATGGACTAGCGGTCGTGCAGTACTTC. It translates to CASSYGLAVVQYF.